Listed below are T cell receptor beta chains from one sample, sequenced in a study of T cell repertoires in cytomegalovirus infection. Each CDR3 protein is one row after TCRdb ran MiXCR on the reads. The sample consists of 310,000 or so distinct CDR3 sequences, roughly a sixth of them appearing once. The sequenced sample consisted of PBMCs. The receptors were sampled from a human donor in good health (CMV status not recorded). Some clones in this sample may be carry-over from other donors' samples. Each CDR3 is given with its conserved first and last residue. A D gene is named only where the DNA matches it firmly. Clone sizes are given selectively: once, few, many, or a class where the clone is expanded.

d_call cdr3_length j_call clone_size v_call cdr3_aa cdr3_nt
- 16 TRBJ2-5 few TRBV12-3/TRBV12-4 CASSLSSDNLGETQYF TGTGCCAGCAGTTTATCTAGTGACAATTTGGGAGAGACCCAGTACTTC
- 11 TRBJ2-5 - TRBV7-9 CASSFEGNQYF TGTGCCAGCAGCTTTGAGGGGAACCAGTACTTC
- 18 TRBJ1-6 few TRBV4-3 CASSQDRAGSSYNSPLHF TGCGCCAGCAGCCAAGATAGGGCAGGGAGCTCCTATAATTCACCCCTCCACTTT
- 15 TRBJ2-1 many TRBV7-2 CASSLEGFWYNEQFF TGTGCCAGCAGCCTGGAAGGGTTCTGGTACAATGAGCAGTTCTTC
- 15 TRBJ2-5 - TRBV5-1 CASSPIGQKQETQYF TGCGCCAGCAGCCCCATCGGACAGAAACAAGAGACCCAGTACTTC
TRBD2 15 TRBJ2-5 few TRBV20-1 CSARDFSGSGETQYF TGCAGTGCTAGAGATTTTAGCGGTAGCGGGGAGACCCAGTACTTC
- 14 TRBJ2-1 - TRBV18 CASSHRARPNEQFF TGTGCCAGCTCACACCGGGCGAGACCTAATGAGCAGTTCTTC
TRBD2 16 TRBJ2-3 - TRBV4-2 CASSPQSGGATDTQYF TGTGCCAGCAGCCCCCAAAGCGGGGGGGCCACAGATACGCAGTATTTT
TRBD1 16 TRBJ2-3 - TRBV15 CATSPDRGRSTDTQYF TGTGCCACCAGCCCGGACAGGGGCCGTAGCACAGATACGCAGTATTTT
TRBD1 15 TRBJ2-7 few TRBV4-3 CASSLRTGTGYEQYF TGCGCCAGCAGCTTACGGACAGGGACTGGATACGAGCAGTACTTC
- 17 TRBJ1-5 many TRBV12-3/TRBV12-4 CASTEIRAHRDTPTQHF TGTGCCAGCACCGAAATTAGGGCCCACAGGGATACTCCGACCCAGCATTTT
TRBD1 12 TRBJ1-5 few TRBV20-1 CSARDREQPQHF TGCAGTGCTAGGGACAGGGAACAGCCCCAGCATTTT
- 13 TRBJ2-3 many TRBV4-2 CASSQDQTDTQYF TGTGCCAGCAGCCAAGATCAGACTGATACGCAGTATTTT
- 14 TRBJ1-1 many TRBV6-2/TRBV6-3 CASSYTDQNTEAFF TGTGCCAGCAGTTACACGGACCAGAACACTGAAGCTTTCTTT
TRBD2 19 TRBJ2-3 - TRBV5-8 CASSWTGTSGGRSTDTQYF TGTGCCAGCAGCTGGACCGGGACTAGCGGGGGTCGAAGCACAGATACGCAGTATTTT
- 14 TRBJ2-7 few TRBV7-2 CASSPHPEGSEQYF TGTGCCAGCAGCCCCCACCCCGAAGGGTCCGAGCAGTACTTC
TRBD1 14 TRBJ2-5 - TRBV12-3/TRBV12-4 CASTRDSTLGTQYF TGTGCCAGCACTAGGGACAGTACATTAGGGACCCAGTACTTC
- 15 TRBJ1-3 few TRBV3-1 CASSQSAWAGNTIYF TGTGCCAGCAGCCAATCGGCCTGGGCTGGAAACACCATATATTTT
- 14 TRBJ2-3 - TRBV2 CASNLLAGTDTQYF TGTGCCAGCAATTTGTTGGCAGGCACAGATACGCAGTATTTT
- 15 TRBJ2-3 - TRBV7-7 CASSLAFGGTDTQYF TGTGCTAGCAGCTTAGCCTTCGGTGGCACAGATACGCAGTATTTT
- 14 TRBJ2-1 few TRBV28 CASTPSFLYNEQFF TGTGCCAGCACCCCTTCTTTCCTCTACAATGAGCAGTTCTTC
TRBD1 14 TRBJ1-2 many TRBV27 CASSSNRGPYGYTF TGTGCCAGCAGTTCCAACAGGGGGCCCTATGGCTACACCTTC
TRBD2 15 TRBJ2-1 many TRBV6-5 CASSYSAAGGNEQFF TGTGCCAGCAGTTACTCGGCGGCGGGGGGCAATGAGCAGTTCTTC
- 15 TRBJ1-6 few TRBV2 CASRQTANSNSPLHF TGTGCCAGCAGGCAGACAGCAAACTCGAATTCACCCCTCCACTTT
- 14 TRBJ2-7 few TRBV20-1 CSARVRGTSYEQYF TGCAGTGCTCGAGTCCGGGGGACGAGCTACGAGCAGTACTTC
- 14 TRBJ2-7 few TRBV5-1 CASSRDGEPYEQYF TGCGCCAGCAGCCGTGACGGGGAGCCCTACGAGCAGTACTTC
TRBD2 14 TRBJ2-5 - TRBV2 CASIPAGAKETQYF TGTGCCAGCATCCCAGCGGGGGCTAAAGAGACCCAGTACTTC
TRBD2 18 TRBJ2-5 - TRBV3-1 CASSPKIGGALGQETQYF TGTGCCAGCAGCCCGAAAATCGGGGGGGCCCTCGGCCAAGAGACCCAGTACTTC
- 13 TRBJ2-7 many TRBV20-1 CSARTEDSYEQYF TGCAGTGCTAGGACAGAAGACTCCTACGAGCAGTACTTC
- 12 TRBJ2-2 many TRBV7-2 CASSSHTGELFF TGTGCCAGCAGCTCACACACCGGGGAGCTGTTTTTT
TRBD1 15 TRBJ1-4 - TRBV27 CASSPGTGPPEKLFF TGTGCCAGCAGTCCAGGGACAGGGCCTCCCGAAAAACTGTTTTTT
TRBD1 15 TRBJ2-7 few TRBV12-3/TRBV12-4 CASSPRTGDRNEQYF TGTGCCAGCAGCCCCCGGACAGGGGATAGGAACGAGCAGTACTTC
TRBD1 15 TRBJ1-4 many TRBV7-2 CASSFSTGVWEKLFF TGTGCCAGCAGCTTTTCGACAGGGGTGTGGGAAAAACTGTTTTTT
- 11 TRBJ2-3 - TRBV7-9 CASSNGDTQYF TGTGCCAGCTCGAACGGAGATACGCAGTATTTT